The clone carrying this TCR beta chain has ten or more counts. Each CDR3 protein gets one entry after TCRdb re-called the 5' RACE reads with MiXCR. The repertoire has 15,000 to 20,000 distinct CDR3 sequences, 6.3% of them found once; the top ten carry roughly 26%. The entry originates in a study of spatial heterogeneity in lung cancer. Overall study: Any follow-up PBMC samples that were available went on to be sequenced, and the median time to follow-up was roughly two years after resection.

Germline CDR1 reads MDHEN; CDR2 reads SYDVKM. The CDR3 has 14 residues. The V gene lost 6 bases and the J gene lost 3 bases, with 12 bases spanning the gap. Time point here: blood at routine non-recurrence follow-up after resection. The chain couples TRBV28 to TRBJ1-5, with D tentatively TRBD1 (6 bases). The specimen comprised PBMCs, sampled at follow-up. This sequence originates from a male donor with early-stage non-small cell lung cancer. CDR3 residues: CASREGQNNQPQHF. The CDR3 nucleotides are TGTGCCAGCAGGGAAGGACAGAACAATCAGCCCCAGCATTTT.